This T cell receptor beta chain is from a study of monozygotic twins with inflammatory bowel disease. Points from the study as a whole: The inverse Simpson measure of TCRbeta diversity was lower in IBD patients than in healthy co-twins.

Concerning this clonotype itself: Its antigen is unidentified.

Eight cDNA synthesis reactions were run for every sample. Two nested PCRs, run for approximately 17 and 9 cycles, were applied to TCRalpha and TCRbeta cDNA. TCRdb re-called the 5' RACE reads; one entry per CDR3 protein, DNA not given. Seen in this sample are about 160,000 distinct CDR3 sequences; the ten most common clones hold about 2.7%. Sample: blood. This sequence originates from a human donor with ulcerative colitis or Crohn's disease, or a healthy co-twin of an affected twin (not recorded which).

The CDR3 reads CASTQFGTGQNEQFF. The chain links TRBV27 to TRBJ2-1; TCRdb proposes TRBD1, but this gene call is untestable without DNA. The CDR3 length is 15 residues. The V gene's germline CDR1 is MNHEY and CDR2 SMNVEV (reference sequence).